This T cell receptor (beta chain) was recorded in a study of type 1 regulatory T cells. For the study at large: T-allo10 is a Tr1-enriched, alloantigen-specific CD4 T cell product made in vitro. Whole-study results and caveats: Type 1 regulatory T cells had a more restricted TCR repertoire than non-type 1 regulatory T cells.

With regard to this clonotype: Its antigen is as yet unknown.

The germline V gene encodes CDR1 MNHEY and CDR2 SMNVEV (reference sequence). The CDR3 totals 13 residues. V shed 5 bases and J 2 bases; nucleotides not matched to a gene: 3. From the reads, TCRdb called clonotypes with MiXCR, one entry per CDR3 protein. The table has about 42,000 distinct CDR3 sequences, 12% seen once. The TCR was taken from a human donor in good health. The sample taken for sequencing was cultured non-Tr1 T cells, either the whole culture or a sorted T cell fraction (not recorded which). V and J are TRBV27 and TRBJ2-7; 7 positions agree with TRBD1. DNA for the CDR3: TGTGCCAGCAGTCTGGGGACAGCCTACGAGCAGTACTTC. It is translated as CASSLGTAYEQYF.